Detailed here is one T cell receptor (beta chain). The sample holds other DNA sequences that translate to the same CDR3. These data belong to a study of blood T cell repertoires in COVID-19. Background on the study: Acute-phase and convalescent COVID-19 samples originated in the United States, Italy and Spain. In each case, the material was cDNA or gDNA derived from T cells, B-cell-depleted T cells, or PBMCs.

In the study's own analysis: Amplified reference gene primers provided the basis for estimating nucleated cell counts. Repertoires were generated with immunoSEQ multiplex PCR, while TCRdb's copy carries only in-frame clones and drops some. The D gene and trimming were derived from the DNA, and the V and J assignments and clone size from that table. This table has nearly 110,000 clones, 71% appearing once. Per germline, CDR1 LGHDT and CDR2 YNNKEL (reference sequence). Trimming removed 1 base from V and 2 bases from J; junction bases left unmatched: 1. The CDR3 is made up of 16 amino acids. The sequencing input was peripheral blood. The receptor was derived from a human donor with acute or convalescent COVID-19. The donor label of this sample is uncertain. J is TRBJ2-5 and V is TRBV3-1 (or the pseudogene TRBV3-2); 13 bases fit TRBD2. CDR3 region: CASSQVLAGGQETQYF. The CDR3 region has the DNA TGTGCCAGCAGCCAAGTACTAGCGGGGGGGCAAGAGACCCAGTACTTC.